The sequence of this TCR beta chain was determined in a study of T cells in Graves' hyperthyroidism and ophthalmopathy. On the basis of clinical symptoms, serum thyroxine and TRAb, thyroid ultrasound and orbital computed tomography, diagnoses were made. The length of the CDR3 is 14 residues. Germline V gene sequence: CDR1 MNHNS, CDR2 SASEGT. V lost 6 bases to trimming and J lost 3 bases, with 15 bases between them. There are many counts of this clonotype. It was RNA transcripts that yielded the amplified TCR beta CDR3 regions. The HTBI primer set drove a first-round RT-PCR of the TCR CDR3. TCRdb called the multiplex PCR reads again in MiXCR, with one record for every CDR3 protein. The table lists around 420,000 distinct CDR3 sequences, around a sixth of them singletons.

The sequence was obtained from a young woman with Graves' hyperthyroidism. Input material: blood. V and J are TRBV6-1 and TRBJ2-7; D is unclear. CDR3 in DNA: TGTGCCAGCAGCGAACCGGGCCCGAGCTACGAGCAGTACTTC. The encoded protein is CASSEPGPSYEQYF.